Listed below are T cell receptor beta chains from one sample, sequenced in a study of cytomegalovirus exposure and HLA in healthy donors. Measured with immunoSEQ multiplex PCR; TCRdb has only the in-frame clones, and not every one. The repertoire holds 90,000 to 150,000 clones, with over 6.5% as singletons. Sequencing was carried out using PBMCs. These TCRs come from a woman aged 40-49 years in good health and CMV-seropositive. The CDR3 runs from the conserved cysteine through the conserved F or W. Each record gives: D gene, J gene, V gene, CDR3 protein. D genes are given only for firm matches.

d_call: NA; j_call: TRBJ2-3; v_call: TRBV6-6; cdr3_aa: CASSYPPRGTDTQYF
d_call: TRBD1; j_call: TRBJ1-1; v_call: TRBV19; cdr3_aa: CASSMDRGRTEAFF
d_call: TRBD2; j_call: TRBJ2-2; v_call: TRBV6-4; cdr3_aa: CASRPSGSTGELFF
d_call: TRBD1; j_call: TRBJ1-6; v_call: TRBV5-5; cdr3_aa: CASRSTGQRDSPLHF
d_call: TRBD1; j_call: TRBJ1-5; v_call: TRBV5-1; cdr3_aa: CASSPGQGNQPQHF
d_call: TRBD2; j_call: TRBJ2-3; v_call: TRBV5-1; cdr3_aa: CASSTQRGSTDTQYF
d_call: TRBD2; j_call: TRBJ2-3; v_call: TRBV4-2; cdr3_aa: CASSRVGGGSTDTQYF
d_call: TRBD2; j_call: TRBJ2-1; v_call: TRBV18; cdr3_aa: CASSHTSGGYNEQFF
d_call: NA; j_call: TRBJ2-1; v_call: TRBV5-1; cdr3_aa: CASKEGSDEQFF
d_call: NA; j_call: TRBJ1-5; v_call: TRBV10-2; cdr3_aa: CASSVAGGNQPQHF
d_call: NA; j_call: TRBJ2-1; v_call: TRBV11-2; cdr3_aa: CASSLAGNRNEQFF
d_call: TRBD1; j_call: TRBJ2-7; v_call: TRBV5-1; cdr3_aa: CASTLTWDSLPYEQYF
d_call: NA; j_call: TRBJ1-5; v_call: TRBV7-2; cdr3_aa: CASSLATSSNQPQHF
d_call: TRBD2; j_call: TRBJ2-1; v_call: TRBV9; cdr3_aa: CASKTSGGANEQFF
d_call: TRBD1; j_call: TRBJ2-7; v_call: TRBV27; cdr3_aa: CASSVSPGTGVEQYF
d_call: NA; j_call: TRBJ1-2; v_call: TRBV6-1; cdr3_aa: CASSALPGYGYTF
d_call: TRBD1; j_call: TRBJ2-2; v_call: TRBV10-1; cdr3_aa: CASSEWSGTGEVLNTGELFF
d_call: TRBD2; j_call: TRBJ2-7; v_call: TRBV25-1; cdr3_aa: CATRPPWGGEQYF
d_call: TRBD1; j_call: NA; v_call: TRBV4-1; cdr3_aa: CASAAETGEIYEQYF
d_call: NA; j_call: TRBJ1-2; v_call: TRBV29-1; cdr3_aa: CSVRLSGGGWYGYTF
d_call: NA; j_call: TRBJ1-1; v_call: TRBV29-1; cdr3_aa: CSVDGGMNTEAFF
d_call: TRBD1; j_call: TRBJ2-1; v_call: TRBV28; cdr3_aa: CASGLRQGDEQFF
d_call: TRBD1; j_call: TRBJ1-2; v_call: TRBV7-2; cdr3_aa: CASSRDSPYGYTF
d_call: TRBD2; j_call: TRBJ2-7; v_call: TRBV7-2; cdr3_aa: CASRLAGTPYEQYF
d_call: NA; j_call: TRBJ2-5; v_call: TRBV29-1; cdr3_aa: CSVSVQETQYF
d_call: NA; j_call: TRBJ1-1; v_call: TRBV5-1; cdr3_aa: CASSLGLGEEGAFF
d_call: NA; j_call: TRBJ2-7; v_call: TRBV6-5; cdr3_aa: CASSSPRAGQNEQYF
d_call: TRBD1; j_call: TRBJ1-2; v_call: TRBV6-1; cdr3_aa: CASSERGQGAPAKGYTF
d_call: NA; j_call: TRBJ2-7; v_call: TRBV30; cdr3_aa: CAGRGGNSYEQYF
d_call: TRBD1; j_call: TRBJ1-2; v_call: TRBV19; cdr3_aa: CASTGQGAPNYGYTF
d_call: NA; j_call: TRBJ1-5; v_call: TRBV19; cdr3_aa: CASIGGAHSNQPQHF